A single sample gave rise to the 17 T cell receptor beta chains below, sequenced in a study of human T cells and chemical hapten exposure. In TCRdb, the RACE reads were re-called with MiXCR into one record per CDR3 protein. The table includes about 360,000 distinct CDR3 sequences, under 8% detected once. Time point denoted: patch test 1, 2 weeks after DPC sensitization. This sample's treatment: therapeutic diphenylcyclopropenone sensitization with weekly scalp DPC. The sequenced sample was whole blood, obtained in connection with sensitization to the hapten diphenylcyclopropenone (DPC). These receptors all stem from a woman between 18 and 30 years old with alopecia areata. Some clones in this sample may be carry-over from other donors' samples.

The table lists this clonotype with many counts. The rearrangement uses TRBV4-2 and TRBJ2-7, with 11 positions matching TRBD2. The J segment lost 3 bases and the V segment lost 4 bases, leaving 2 bases of the junction unmatched. This CDR3 has 14 amino acids. The germline gives CDR1 LGHNA, CDR2 YNFKEQ. The CDR3 nucleotides read TGTGCCAGCAGCCCCGGACTAGCGGGCTACGAGCAGTACTTC. This codes for CASSPGLAGYEQYF.

This clonotype showed up many times. The chain is built from TRBV6-2 or TRBV6-3 and TRBJ2-7; D perhaps matches TRBD1 (5 bases). The V gene's germline CDR1 is MNHEY and CDR2 SVGEGT. Trimming took 6 bases from V and 3 from J, leaving 21 bases between them. This CDR3 contains 16 residues. CDR3 in amino acids: CASSTRQSRNYYEQYF. As DNA, the CDR3 is TGTGCCAGCAGCACACGACAGTCCCGGAACTACTACGAGCAGTACTTC.

This clonotype was seen more than once but under ten times. The V gene is TRBV10-3, the J gene TRBJ2-3; 11 bases agree with TRBD2. V shed 10 bases, J shed 5 bases, and the junction held 8 bases outside the gene matches. The CDR3 runs 14 residues. CDR1 is ENHRY, CDR2 SYGVKD, per germline. CDR3 nucleotides: TGTGCCACCGCTAGCGGGGGGCAGCAAGATACGCAGTATTTT. Translated, it gives CATASGGQQDTQYF.

V is TRBV2 and J is TRBJ2-2; D is perhaps TRBD1 or TRBD2 (5 bases each). The germline CDR1 and CDR2 sequences are SNHLY and FYNNEI. This CDR3 has 19 amino acids. The V end lost 2 bases, the J end lost 6 bases, and 25 bases lay between the germline ends. The CDR3 here is CASSERTMGPFSGAGELFF. The CDR3 region has the DNA TGTGCCAGCAGTGAACGAACGATGGGACCTTTTAGTGGGGCCGGGGAGCTGTTTTTT.

This clonotype was seen more than once but under ten times. The V gene is TRBV20-1, the J gene TRBJ1-4; 7 bases agree with TRBD1. Germline lookup yields CDR1 DFQATT and CDR2 SNEGSKA (reference sequence). V lost 2 bases and J lost 6; bases outside the gene matches: 6. The CDR3 runs to 14 residues. The CDR3 sequence: CSARIQGRDEKLFF. The CDR3 nucleotides read TGCAGTGCTAGAATACAGGGGAGGGATGAAAAACTGTTTTTT.

This chain links TRBV12-3 or TRBV12-4 with TRBJ2-7; the match to TRBD1 covers 7 bases. With V trimmed by 7 bases and J by 2 bases, 5 bases remained unmatched. CDR3 length: 13 amino acids. The CDR3 bases are TGTGCCAGCACCAAAGACAGGGCCTACGAGCAGTACTTC. Its translation: CASTKDRAYEQYF.

This clonotype has just a few counts. This chain uses TRBV7-6 with TRBJ2-3, with a tentative D call TRBD1 (5 bases). This CDR3 has 15 amino acids. V lost 5 bases and J lost 1, with 13 bases in between. Germline values: CDR1 SGHVS, CDR2 FNYEAQ. CDR3 sequence: CASSQGARGTDTQYF. The DNA of the CDR3 is TGTGCCAGCAGCCAAGGGGCCAGGGGCACAGATACGCAGTATTTT.

This clonotype has more than one count but fewer than ten. The V call is TRBV5-5, the J call TRBJ1-1; D remains ambiguous. Trimming left V 3 bases short and J 1 base short, with 16 bases between. The germline V gene encodes CDR1 SGHKS and CDR2 YYEKEE (reference sequence). CDR3 size: 16 residues. As DNA, the CDR3 is TGTGCCAGCAGCTCATACTCGCGGGCAAAGAACACTGAAGCTTTCTTT. This translates into CASSSYSRAKNTEAFF.

V and J are TRBV12-3 or TRBV12-4 and TRBJ2-7, with D uncertain. Trimming pared 5 bases from V and 7 bases from J, leaving 12 bases between. This CDR3 has 12 residues. The CDR3 is CASSPPWREQYF. The CDR3 DNA is TGTGCCAGCAGTCCTCCCTGGCGTGAGCAGTACTTC.

There are many counts of this clonotype. V and J are TRBV7-2 and TRBJ2-5, with TRBD2 matching 7 bases. CDR1 is SGHTA, CDR2 FQGNSA, per germline. J gave up 4 bases and V 5 bases, and 4 bases lay outside the gene matches. The CDR3 loop spans 13 amino acids. Here the CDR3 reads CASSVSGVETQYF. CDR3 DNA sequence: TGTGCCAGCAGCGTAAGCGGGGTAGAGACCCAGTACTTC.

Here the CDR3 DNA reads TGCGCCAGCAGCCAACCCGGGACAGCCTACGAGCAGTACTTC. It translates to CASSQPGTAYEQYF. The V gene is TRBV4-1, the J gene TRBJ2-7; 7 bases match TRBD1. V dropped 2 bases and J dropped 2; count of bases not matched to a gene: 3. Germline V lookup: CDR1 MGHRA, CDR2 YSYEKL. This CDR3 contains 14 residues.

This clonotype showed up many times. V usage is TRBV4-3 and J usage is TRBJ2-3; no definite D call. The CDR3 length is 15 residues. Germline V gene data show CDR1 as LGHNA and CDR2 as YSLEER. V lost 0 bases and J lost 2, with 9 bases in between. The CDR3, as DNA: TGCGCCAGCAGCCAAGATGCCCCCTCCACAGATACGCAGTATTTT. This codes for CASSQDAPSTDTQYF.

This clonotype came up a few times. The junction does not match germline at one end; this may be a read error. The rearrangement uses TRBV7-7 and TRBJ2-3; 7 bases line up with TRBD2. Germline lookup yields CDR1 SSHAT and CDR2 FNYEAQ (reference sequence). CDR3 length: 14 residues. CDR3 in amino acids: CASSSLADTDTQYF. CDR3 bases: TGTGCTAGCAGCTCTCTAGCGGACACAGATACGCAGTATTTT.

Many counts were recorded for this clonotype. V is TRBV27 and J is TRBJ2-3, with D hard to call. CDR1 is MNHEY, CDR2 SMNVEV, per germline (reference sequence). V was trimmed by 4 bases and J by 4 bases, leaving 3 bases between them. The CDR3 has 11 amino acids. CDR3 in DNA: TGTGCCAGCAGTTCGGCAGATACGCAGTATTTT. Translated, it gives CASSSADTQYF.

This clonotype was found many times. The V gene is TRBV20-1, the J gene TRBJ2-3; perhaps TRBD1 as D (5 bases). The V end lost 6 bases, the J end lost 5 bases, and 15 bases lay between the germline ends. This CDR3 is 13 amino acids long. Germline CDR1 is DFQATT and CDR2 is SNEGSKA (reference sequence). The CDR3 spells CSASRVAKDTQYF. The CDR3 bases are TGCAGTGCGAGCAGGGTGGCTAAAGATACGCAGTATTTT.

The chain employs TRBV5-6 and TRBJ1-2, with a possible D match to TRBD1 (6 bases). The V gene lost 8 bases and the J gene lost 5 bases, with 22 bases spanning the gap. The CDR3 loop spans 15 amino acids. Germline-derived CDR1 and CDR2 are SGHDT and YYEEEE. This CDR3 reads CASSDGRGQEYGYTF. The DNA of the CDR3 is TGTGCCAGTTCGGATGGTCGGGGGCAGGAGTATGGCTACACCTTC.

This clonotype was observed many times. CDR3 residues: CSARGSGGYNEQFF. The DNA of the CDR3 is TGCAGTGCTAGAGGGAGCGGGGGCTACAATGAGCAGTTCTTC. The rearrangement uses TRBV20-1 and TRBJ2-1; 8 positions agree with TRBD2. The CDR3 sequence is 14 residues long. J was trimmed by 3 bases and V by 1 base; bases with no gene match: 2. The V gene's germline CDR1 is DFQATT and CDR2 SNEGSKA (reference sequence).